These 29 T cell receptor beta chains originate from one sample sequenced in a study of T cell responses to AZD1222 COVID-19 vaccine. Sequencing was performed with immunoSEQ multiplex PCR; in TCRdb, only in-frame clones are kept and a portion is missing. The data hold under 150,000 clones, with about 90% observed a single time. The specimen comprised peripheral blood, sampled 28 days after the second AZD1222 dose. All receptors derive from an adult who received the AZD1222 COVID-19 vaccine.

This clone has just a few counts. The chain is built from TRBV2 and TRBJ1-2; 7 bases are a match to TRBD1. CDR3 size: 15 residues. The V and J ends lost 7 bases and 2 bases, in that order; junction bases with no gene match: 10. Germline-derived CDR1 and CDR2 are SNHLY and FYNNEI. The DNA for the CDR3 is TGTGCCAGCAACAAAGAATCACAGGGGAACTATGGCTACACCTTC. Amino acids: CASNKESQGNYGYTF.

CDR3: CASSYGGPLQETQYF. The CDR3 coding sequence is TGTGCCAGCAGTTACGGGGGACCCCTCCAAGAGACCCAGTACTTC. This chain links TRBV6-2 or TRBV6-3 with TRBJ2-5; the D call may be TRBD1 or TRBD2 (5 bases each). Germline CDR1 is MNHEY and CDR2 is SVGEGT. The length of the CDR3 is 15 residues. The germline V and J ends were trimmed by 2 bases and 1 base, with 11 bases remaining between them.

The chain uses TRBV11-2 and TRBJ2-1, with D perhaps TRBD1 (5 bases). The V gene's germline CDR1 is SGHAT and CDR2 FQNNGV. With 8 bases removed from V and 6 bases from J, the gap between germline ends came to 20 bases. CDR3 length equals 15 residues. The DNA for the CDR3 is TGTGCCAGCCGCATGGCAGGGCGTATCGGCAATGAGCAGTTCTTC. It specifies CASRMAGRIGNEQFF. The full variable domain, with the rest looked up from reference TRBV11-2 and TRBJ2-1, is EAGVAQSPRYKIIEKRQSVAFWCNPISGHATLYWYQQILGQGPKLLIQFQNNGVVDDSQLPKDRFSAERLKGVDSTLKIQPAKLEDSAVYLCASRMAGRIGNEQFFGPGTRLTVL.

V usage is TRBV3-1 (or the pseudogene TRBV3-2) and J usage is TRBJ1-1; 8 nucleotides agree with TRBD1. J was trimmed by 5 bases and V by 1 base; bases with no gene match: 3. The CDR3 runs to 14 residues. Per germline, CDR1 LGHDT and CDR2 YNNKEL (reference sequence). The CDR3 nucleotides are TGTGCCAGCAGCCAAGCCCAGGGGGCGACTGAAGCTTTCTTT. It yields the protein CASSQAQGATEAFF.

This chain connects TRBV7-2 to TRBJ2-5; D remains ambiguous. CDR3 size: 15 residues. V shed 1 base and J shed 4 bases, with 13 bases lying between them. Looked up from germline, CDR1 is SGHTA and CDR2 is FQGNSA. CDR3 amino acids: CASSLGVSWGETQYF. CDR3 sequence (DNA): TGTGCCAGCAGCTTAGGGGTCTCCTGGGGAGAGACCCAGTACTTC.

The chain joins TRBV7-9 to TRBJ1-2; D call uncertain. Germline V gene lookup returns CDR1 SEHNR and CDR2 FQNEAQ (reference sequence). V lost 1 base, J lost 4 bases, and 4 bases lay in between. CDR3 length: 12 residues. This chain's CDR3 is CASSLGSYGYTF. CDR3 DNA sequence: TGTGCCAGCAGCTTAGGCAGCTATGGCTACACCTTC.

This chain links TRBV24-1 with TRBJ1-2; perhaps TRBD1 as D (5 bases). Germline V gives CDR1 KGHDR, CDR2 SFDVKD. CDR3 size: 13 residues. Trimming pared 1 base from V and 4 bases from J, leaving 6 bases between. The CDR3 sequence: CATSDFGGYGYTF. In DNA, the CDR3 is TGTGCCACCAGTGATTTTGGGGGCTATGGCTACACCTTC.

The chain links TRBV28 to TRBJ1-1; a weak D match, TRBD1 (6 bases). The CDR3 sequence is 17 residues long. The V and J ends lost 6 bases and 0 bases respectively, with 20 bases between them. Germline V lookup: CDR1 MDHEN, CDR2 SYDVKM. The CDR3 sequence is CASSQTGAIFMNTEAFF. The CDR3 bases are TGTGCCAGCAGCCAGACGGGGGCGATTTTCATGAACACTGAAGCTTTCTTT. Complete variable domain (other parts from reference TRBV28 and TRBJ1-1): DVKVTQSSRYLVKRTGEKVFLECVQDMDHENMFWYRQDPGLGLRLIYFSYDVKMKEKGDIPEGYSVSREKKERFSLILESASTNQTSMYLCASSQTGAIFMNTEAFFGQGTRLTVV.

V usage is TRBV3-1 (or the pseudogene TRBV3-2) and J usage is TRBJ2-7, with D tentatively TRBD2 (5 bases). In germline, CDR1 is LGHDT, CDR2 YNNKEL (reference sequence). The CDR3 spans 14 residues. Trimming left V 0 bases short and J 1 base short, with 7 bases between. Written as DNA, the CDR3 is TGTGCCAGCAGCCAAGAGAGGGCTTCCTACGAGCAGTACGTC. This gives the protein CASSQERASYEQYV.

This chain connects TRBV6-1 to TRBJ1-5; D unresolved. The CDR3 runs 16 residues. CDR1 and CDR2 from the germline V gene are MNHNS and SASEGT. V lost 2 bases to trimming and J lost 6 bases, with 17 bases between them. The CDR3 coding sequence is TGTGCCAGCAGTGAAAGCCCCCCCAGTGTGGCTCAGCCCCAGCATTTT. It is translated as CASSESPPSVAQPQHF.

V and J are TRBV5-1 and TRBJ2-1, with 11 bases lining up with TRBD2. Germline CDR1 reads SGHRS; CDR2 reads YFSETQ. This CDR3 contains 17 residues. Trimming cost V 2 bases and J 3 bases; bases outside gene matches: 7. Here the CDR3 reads CASSLYPGTSGYNEQFF. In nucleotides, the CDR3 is TGCGCCAGCAGCTTATACCCCGGGACTAGCGGCTACAATGAGCAGTTCTTC.

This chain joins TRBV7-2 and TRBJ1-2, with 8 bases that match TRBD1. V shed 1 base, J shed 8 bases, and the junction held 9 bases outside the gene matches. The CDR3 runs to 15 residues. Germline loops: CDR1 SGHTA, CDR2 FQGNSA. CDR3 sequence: CASSLERTGREGYTF. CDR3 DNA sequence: TGTGCCAGCAGCTTAGAAAGGACAGGGCGGGAAGGCTACACCTTC.

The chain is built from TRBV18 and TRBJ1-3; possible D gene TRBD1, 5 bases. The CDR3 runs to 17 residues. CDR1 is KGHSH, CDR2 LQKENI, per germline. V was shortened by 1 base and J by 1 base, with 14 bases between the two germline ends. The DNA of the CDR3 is TGTGCCAGCTCACCACTAGAGACAGTAAATTCTGGAAACACCATATATTTT. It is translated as CASSPLETVNSGNTIYF.

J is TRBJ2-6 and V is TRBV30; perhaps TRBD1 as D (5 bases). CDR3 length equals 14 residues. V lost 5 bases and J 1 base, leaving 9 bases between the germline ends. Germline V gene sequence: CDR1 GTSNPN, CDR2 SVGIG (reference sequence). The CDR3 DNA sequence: TGTGCCTGGGACCAGGGTTCTGGGGCCAACGTCCTGACTTTC. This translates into CAWDQGSGANVLTF.

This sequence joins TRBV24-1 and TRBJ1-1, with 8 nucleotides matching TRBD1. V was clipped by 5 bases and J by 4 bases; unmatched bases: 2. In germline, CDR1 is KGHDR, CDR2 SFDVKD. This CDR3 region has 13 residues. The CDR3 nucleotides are TGTGCCACCAGTGCCACAGGGGGCACTGAAGCTTTCTTT. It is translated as CATSATGGTEAFF.

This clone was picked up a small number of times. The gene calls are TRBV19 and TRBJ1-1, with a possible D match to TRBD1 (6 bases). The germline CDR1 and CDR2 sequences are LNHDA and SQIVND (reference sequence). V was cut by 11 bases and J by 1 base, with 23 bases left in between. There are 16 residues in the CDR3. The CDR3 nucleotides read TGTGCCGCCCGGGGGGGGCGAGGAGAATCGAACACTGAAGCTTTCTTT. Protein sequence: CAARGGRGESNTEAFF.

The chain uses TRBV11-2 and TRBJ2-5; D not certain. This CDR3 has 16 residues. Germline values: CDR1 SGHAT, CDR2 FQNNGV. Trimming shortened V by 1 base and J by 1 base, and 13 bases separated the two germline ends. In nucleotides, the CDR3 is TGTGCCAGCAGCTTAGCGGCAGGTCTATTCCAAGAGACCCAGTACTTC. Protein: CASSLAAGLFQETQYF.

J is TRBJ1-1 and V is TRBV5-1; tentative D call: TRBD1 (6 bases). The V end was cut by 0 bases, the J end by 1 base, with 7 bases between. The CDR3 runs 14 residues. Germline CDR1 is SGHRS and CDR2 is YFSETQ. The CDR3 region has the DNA TGCGCCAGCAGCTTGGACAGGGCGAACACTGAAGCTTTCTTT. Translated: CASSLDRANTEAFF.

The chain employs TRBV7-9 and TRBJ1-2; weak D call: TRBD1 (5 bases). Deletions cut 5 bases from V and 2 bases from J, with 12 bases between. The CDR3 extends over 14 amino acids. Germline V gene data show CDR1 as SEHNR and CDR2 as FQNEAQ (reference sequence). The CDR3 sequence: CASSPPQGNYGYTF. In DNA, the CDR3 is TGTGCCAGCAGCCCGCCCCAGGGAAACTATGGCTACACCTTC.

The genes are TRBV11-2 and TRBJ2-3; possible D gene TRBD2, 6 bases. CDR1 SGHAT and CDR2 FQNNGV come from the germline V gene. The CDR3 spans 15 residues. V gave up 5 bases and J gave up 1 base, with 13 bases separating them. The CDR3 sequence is CASSIGTPGTDTQYF. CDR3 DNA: TGTGCCAGCAGCATCGGGACTCCGGGCACAGATACGCAGTATTTT.

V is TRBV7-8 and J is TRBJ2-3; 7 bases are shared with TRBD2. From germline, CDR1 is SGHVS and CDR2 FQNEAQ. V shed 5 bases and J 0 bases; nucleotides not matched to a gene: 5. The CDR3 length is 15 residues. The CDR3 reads CASSPSAGSTDTQYF. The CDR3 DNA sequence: TGTGCCAGCAGCCCCTCAGCGGGGAGCACAGATACGCAGTATTTT.

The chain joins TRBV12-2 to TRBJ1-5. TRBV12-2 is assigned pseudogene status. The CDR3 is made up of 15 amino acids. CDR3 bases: TGTGCAAGTCGCCATCGGGGGGCAGGTCGCCAGCCCCAGCATTTT. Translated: CASRHRGAGRQPQHF.

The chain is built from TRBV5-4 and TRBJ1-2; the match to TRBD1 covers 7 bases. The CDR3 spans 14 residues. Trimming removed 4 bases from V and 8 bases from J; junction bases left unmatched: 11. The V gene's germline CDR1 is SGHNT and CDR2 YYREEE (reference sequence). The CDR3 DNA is TGTGCCAGCAGCACCCCTCGACAGGGATTGGGCTACACCTTC. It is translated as CASSTPRQGLGYTF.

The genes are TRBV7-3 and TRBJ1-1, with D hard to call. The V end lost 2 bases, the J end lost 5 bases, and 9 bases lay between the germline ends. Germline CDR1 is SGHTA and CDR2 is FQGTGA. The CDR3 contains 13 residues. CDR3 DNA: TGTGCCAGCAGCTTAGGGGTTGGGACTGAAGCTTTCTTT. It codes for CASSLGVGTEAFF. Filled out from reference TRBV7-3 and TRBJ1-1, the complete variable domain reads GAGVSQTPSNKVTEKGKYVELRCDPISGHTALYWYRQSLGQGPEFLIYFQGTGAADDSGLPNDRFFAVRPEGSVSTLKIQRTERGDSAVYLCASSLGVGTEAFFGQGTRLTVV.

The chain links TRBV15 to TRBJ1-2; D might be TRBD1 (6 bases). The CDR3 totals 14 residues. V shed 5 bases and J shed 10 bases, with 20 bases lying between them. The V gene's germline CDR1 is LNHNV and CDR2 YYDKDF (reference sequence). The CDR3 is CATSGRQAFRDYTF. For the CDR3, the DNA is TGTGCCACCAGCGGCCGACAGGCGTTCCGAGACTACACCTTC.

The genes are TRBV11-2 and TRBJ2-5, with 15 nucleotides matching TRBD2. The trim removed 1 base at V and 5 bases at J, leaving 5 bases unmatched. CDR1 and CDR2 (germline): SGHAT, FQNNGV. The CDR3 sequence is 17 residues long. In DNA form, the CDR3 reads TGTGCCAGCAGCTTAGGGACTAGCGGGGGGGCGGCGGAGACCCAGTACTTC. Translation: CASSLGTSGGAAETQYF.

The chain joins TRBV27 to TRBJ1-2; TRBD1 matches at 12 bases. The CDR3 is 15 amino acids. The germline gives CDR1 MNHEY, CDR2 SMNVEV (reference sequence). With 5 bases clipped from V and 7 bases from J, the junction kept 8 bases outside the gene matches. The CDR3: CASSSSGQGAVGYTF. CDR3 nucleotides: TGTGCCAGCAGTAGCTCGGGACAGGGGGCGGTTGGCTACACCTTC.

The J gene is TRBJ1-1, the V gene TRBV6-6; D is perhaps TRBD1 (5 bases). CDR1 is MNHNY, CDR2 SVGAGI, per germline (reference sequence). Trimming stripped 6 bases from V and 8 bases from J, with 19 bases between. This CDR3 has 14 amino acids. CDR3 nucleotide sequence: TGTGCCAGCAGGGTGGGGGATTTGGGTTCAGAAGCTTTCTTT. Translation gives CASRVGDLGSEAFF.

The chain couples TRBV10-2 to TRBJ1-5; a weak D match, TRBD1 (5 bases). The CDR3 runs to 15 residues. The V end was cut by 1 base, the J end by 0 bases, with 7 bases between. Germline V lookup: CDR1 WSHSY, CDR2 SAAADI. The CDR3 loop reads CASSEWDFSNQPQHF. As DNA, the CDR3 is TGCGCCAGCAGTGAGTGGGACTTTAGCAATCAGCCCCAGCATTTT.